The clone carrying this T cell receptor (beta chain) has a handful of counts. These data come from a study of cytomegalovirus exposure and HLA in healthy donors. The CDR3 runs 15 residues. The germline V gene encodes CDR1 SGHTS and CDR2 YDEGEE. Trimming removed 1 base at V and 1 base at J, with 12 bases between. Both 60 Vbeta primers and 13 Jbeta primers went into the PCR. This table comes from immunoSEQ multiplex PCR, and its TCRdb copy is limited to in-frame clones, with some not included. The sample records about 120,000 clones, roughly 80% being singletons. V gene TRBV5-8 combines with J gene TRBJ2-7; possible D gene TRBD1, 5 bases. The clonotype comes from a man in his thirties or forties in good health and CMV-seronegative. Specimen: PBMCs. CDR3 protein: CASSLFLGLSYEQYF. CDR3 DNA sequence: TGTGCCAGCAGCTTGTTTCTGGGGCTTTCCTACGAGCAGTACTTC.